The sequence of this TCR beta chain was determined in a study of blood T cells in healthy people across ages. Through a sample-barcoded 5' primer and a J-beta primer mix, a second PCR was run for roughly 6 to 12 cycles. MiXCR, applied by TCRdb to the 5' RACE reads, yields one record per CDR3 protein. The sample has around 1,500,000 distinct CDR3 sequences, 28% seen once. This CDR3 is built from 18 residues. Germline V gives CDR1 SEHNR, CDR2 FQNEAQ (reference sequence). The germline V and J ends were trimmed by 7 bases and 0 bases, with 24 bases remaining between them. The receptor was derived from a woman aged 25 to 39 in good health. What was sequenced was blood. The rearrangement joins TRBV7-9 to TRBJ2-5; perhaps TRBD1 as D (5 bases). The CDR3 DNA sequence: TGTGCCAGCAACAAGCGTAGTTCACAGGAAAAGTACCAAGAGACCCAGTACTTC. It yields the protein CASNKRSSQEKYQETQYF.